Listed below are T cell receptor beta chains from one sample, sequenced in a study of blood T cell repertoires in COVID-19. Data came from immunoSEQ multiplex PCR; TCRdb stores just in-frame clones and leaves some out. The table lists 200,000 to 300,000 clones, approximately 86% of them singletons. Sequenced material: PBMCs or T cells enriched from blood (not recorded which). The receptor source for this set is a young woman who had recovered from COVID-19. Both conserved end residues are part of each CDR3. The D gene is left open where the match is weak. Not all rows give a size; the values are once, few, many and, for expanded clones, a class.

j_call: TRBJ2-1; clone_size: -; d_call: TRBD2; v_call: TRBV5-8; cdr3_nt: TGTGCCAGCAGCTGGGATCCACTAGCGGAGGCATACAATGAGCAGTTCTTC; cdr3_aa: CASSWDPLAEAYNEQFF
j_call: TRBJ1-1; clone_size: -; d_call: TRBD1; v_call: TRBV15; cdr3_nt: TGTGCCACCAGCTTCCAAACAGGGGTGAACACTGAAGCTTTCTTT; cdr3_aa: CATSFQTGVNTEAFF
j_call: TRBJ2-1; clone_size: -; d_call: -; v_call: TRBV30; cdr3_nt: TGTGCCTGGAGTCACTGGCGGAGCTCCTACAATGAGCAGTTCTTC; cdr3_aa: CAWSHWRSSYNEQFF
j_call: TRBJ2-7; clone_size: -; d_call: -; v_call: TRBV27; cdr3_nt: TGTGCCAGCGGTTCGACAGAGCCCCCCTACGAGCAGTACTTC; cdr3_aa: CASGSTEPPYEQYF
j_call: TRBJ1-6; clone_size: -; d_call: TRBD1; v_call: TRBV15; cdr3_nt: TGTGCCACCAGCAGAGATTGGGACAGACAAAGCTCCTATAATTCACCCCTCCACTTT; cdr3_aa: CATSRDWDRQSSYNSPLHF
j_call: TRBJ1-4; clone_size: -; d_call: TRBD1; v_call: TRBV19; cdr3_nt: TGTGCCAGTAGTATGGCAGGGGGCTATACAACTAATGAAAAACTGTTTTTT; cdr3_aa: CASSMAGGYTTNEKLFF
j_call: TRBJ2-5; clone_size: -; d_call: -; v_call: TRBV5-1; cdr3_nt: TGCGCCAGCAGCTTGGATAGGACAGAGAGGGAGACCCAGTACTTC; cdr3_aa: CASSLDRTERETQYF
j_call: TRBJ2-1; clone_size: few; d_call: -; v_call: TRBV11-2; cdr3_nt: TGTGCCAGCAGCCTTAATGAGCAGTTCTTC; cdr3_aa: CASSLNEQFF
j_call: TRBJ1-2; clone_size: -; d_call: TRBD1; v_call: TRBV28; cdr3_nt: TGTGCCAGCTCCCGGGTGGACAGGGACGGATATGGCTACACCTTC; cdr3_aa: CASSRVDRDGYGYTF
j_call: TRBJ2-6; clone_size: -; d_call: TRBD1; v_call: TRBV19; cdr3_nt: TGTGCCAGTAGTATGACAGGGGGCTTTGGGGCCAACGTCCTGACTTTC; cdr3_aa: CASSMTGGFGANVLTF
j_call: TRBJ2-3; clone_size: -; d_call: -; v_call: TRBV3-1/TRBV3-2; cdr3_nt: TGTGCCAGCAGCCAATTTCGGGAGTTCACAGATACGCAGTATTTT; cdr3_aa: CASSQFREFTDTQYF
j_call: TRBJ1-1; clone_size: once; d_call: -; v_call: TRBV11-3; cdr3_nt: TGTGCCAGCAGCTTAGATATTCGAGACACTGAAGCTTTCTTT; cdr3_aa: CASSLDIRDTEAFF
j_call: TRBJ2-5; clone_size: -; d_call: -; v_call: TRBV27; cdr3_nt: TGTGCCAGCGTCGGGAGCGAGGAAGAGACCCAGTACTTC; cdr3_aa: CASVGSEEETQYF
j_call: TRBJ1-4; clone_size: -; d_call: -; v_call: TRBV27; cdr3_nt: TGTGCCAGCAGTTTATACCGTTTTGTGGGAGGAAATGAAAAACTGTTTTTT; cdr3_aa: CASSLYRFVGGNEKLFF
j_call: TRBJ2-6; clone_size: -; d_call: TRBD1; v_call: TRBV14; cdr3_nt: TGTGCCAGCAGCCCACGGACAGGGGGGATCTCTGGGGCCAACGTCCTGACTTTC; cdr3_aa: CASSPRTGGISGANVLTF
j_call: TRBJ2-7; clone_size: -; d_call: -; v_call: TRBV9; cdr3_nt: TGTGCCAGCAGCCCCCGCGGTGGAAGAGCCTCCTACGAGCAGTACTTC; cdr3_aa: CASSPRGGRASYEQYF
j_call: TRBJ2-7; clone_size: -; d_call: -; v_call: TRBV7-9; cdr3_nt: TGTGCCAGCAGCCCGGGCTACGAGCAGTACTTC; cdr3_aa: CASSPGYEQYF
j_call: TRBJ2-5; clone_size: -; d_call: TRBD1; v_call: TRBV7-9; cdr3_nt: TGTGCCAGCAGCCGGCGGCGGACAGGGAGCCAAGAGACCCAGTACTTC; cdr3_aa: CASSRRRTGSQETQYF
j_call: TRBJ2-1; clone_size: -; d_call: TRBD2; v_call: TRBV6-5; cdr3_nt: TGTGCCAGTTCCGGGACTAGCTCAAGAGAGCAGTTCTTC; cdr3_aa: CASSGTSSREQFF
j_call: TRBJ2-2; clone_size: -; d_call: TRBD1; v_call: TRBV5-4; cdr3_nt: TGTGCCAGCAGTTCAGGGGGCGTGAACACCGGGGAGCTGTTTTTT; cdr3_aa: CASSSGGVNTGELFF
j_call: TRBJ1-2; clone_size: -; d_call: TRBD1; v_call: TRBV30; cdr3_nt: TGTGCCTGGAGTGCCGACAGGGTCTGGTATGGCTACACCTTC; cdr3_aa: CAWSADRVWYGYTF
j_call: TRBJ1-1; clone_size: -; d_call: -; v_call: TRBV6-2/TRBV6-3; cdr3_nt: TGTGCCAGCAGTGACCGGACAGCCCAGAACACTGAAGCTTTCTTT; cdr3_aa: CASSDRTAQNTEAFF
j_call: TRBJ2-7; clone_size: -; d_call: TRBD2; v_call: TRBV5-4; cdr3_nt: TGTGCCAGCAGCTTGCGCGGGGACTACTACGAGCAGTACTTC; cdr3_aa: CASSLRGDYYEQYF
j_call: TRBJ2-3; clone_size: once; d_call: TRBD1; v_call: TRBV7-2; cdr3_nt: TGTGCCAGCACCTCCCGGGCAGGGGGTAGCACAGATACGCAGTATTTT; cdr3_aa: CASTSRAGGSTDTQYF
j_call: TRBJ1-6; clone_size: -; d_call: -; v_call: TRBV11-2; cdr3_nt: TGTGCCAGCAGCCCGTGGGGGCCAGCTAATTCACCCCTCCACTTT; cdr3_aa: CASSPWGPANSPLHF
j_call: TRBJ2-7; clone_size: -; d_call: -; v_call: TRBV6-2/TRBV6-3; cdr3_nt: TGTGCCAGCAGTTACATCCTAGCGAGTAAACGAGGTTCCCCCTACGAGCAGTACTTC; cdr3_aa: CASSYILASKRGSPYEQYF
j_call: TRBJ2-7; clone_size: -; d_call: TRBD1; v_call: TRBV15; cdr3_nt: TGTGCCACCAGCAGAGGGGGGACAGATTACGAGCAGTACTTC; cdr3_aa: CATSRGGTDYEQYF
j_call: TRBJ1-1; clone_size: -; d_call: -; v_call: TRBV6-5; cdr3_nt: TGTGCCAGCAGTCCACTGGACAGCGGTCGCACTGAAGCTTTCTTT; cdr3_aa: CASSPLDSGRTEAFF
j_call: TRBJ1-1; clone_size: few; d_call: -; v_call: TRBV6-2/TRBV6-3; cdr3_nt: TGTGCCAGCAGTTACGGTTGGAGGGGCACTGAAGCTTTCTTT; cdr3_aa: CASSYGWRGTEAFF
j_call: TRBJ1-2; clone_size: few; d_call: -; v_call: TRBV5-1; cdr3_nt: TGCGCCAGCAGGTCGGACTTCTATGGCTACACCTTC; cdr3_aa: CASRSDFYGYTF
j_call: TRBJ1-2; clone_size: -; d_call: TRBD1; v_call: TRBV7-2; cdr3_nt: TGTGCCAGCAGCTTAAGGGACAGGTTCGCCTATGGCTACACCTTC; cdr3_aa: CASSLRDRFAYGYTF
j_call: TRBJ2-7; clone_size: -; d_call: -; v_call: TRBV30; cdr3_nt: TGTGCCTGGAGTCAAGGAGGCGGCAGCTCCTACGAGCAGTACTTC; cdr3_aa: CAWSQGGGSSYEQYF
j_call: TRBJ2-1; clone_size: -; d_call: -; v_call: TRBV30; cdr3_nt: TGTGCCTGGAGCAGAGGGTGGGTCACCACCTACGAGCAGTTCTTC; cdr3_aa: CAWSRGWVTTYEQFF
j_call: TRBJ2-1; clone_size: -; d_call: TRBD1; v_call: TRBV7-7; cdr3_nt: TGTGCCAGCAGCTTAGGTCTTGGGACAGCCTGCTTCTTC; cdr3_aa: CASSLGLGTACFF
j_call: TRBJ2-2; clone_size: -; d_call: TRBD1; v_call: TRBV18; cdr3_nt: TGTGCCAGCTCACCAACACGGACAGGAGCGAACACCGGGGAGCTGTTTTTT; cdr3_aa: CASSPTRTGANTGELFF
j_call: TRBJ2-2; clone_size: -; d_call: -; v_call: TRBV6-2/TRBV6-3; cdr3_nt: TGTGCCAGCAGTAATTCCGGGTCAGGGCCGACGTTTGGCACCGGGGAGCTGTTTTTT; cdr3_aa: CASSNSGSGPTFGTGELFF
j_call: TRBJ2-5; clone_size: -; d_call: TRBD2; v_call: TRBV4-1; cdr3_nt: TGCGCCAGCAGCCAAGCACCCCGGGGGGGAGGGGAGACCCAGTACTTC; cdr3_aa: CASSQAPRGGGETQYF
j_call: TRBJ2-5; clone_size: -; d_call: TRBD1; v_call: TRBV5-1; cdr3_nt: TGCGCCAGCAGCTTTCGGACAGGTCAAGAGACCCAGTACTTC; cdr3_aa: CASSFRTGQETQYF
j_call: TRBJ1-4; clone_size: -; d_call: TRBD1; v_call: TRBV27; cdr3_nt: TGTGCCAGCAGTCCATTGATGGACAGGTTGAATGAAAAACTGTTTTTT; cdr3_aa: CASSPLMDRLNEKLFF
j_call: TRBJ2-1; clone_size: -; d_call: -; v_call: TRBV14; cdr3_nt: TGTGCCAGCAGCCAAGATTTAGCTAGCTCCTACAATGAGCAGTTCTTC; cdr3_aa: CASSQDLASSYNEQFF
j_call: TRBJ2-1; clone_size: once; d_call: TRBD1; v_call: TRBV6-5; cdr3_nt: TGTGCCAGTAGGGACAGGGGGAGCGGCGATGAGCAGTTCTTC; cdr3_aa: CASRDRGSGDEQFF
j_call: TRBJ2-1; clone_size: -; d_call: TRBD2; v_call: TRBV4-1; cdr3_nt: TGCGCCAGCAGCCAAGAGGACGGGGGGGTTTACAATGAGCAGTTCTTC; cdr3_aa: CASSQEDGGVYNEQFF
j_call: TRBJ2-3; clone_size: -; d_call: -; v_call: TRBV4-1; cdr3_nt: TGCGCCAGCAGCCAAGAAAACCGGGGGGCATCCACAGATACGCAGTATTTT; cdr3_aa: CASSQENRGASTDTQYF
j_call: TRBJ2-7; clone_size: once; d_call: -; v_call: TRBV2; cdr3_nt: TGTGCCAGCAGGGAAGAGTCCGGGAGCGGCTACGAGCAGTACTTC; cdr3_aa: CASREESGSGYEQYF
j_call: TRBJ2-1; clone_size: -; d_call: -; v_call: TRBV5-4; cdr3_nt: TGTGCCAGCAGCTTAGAACTAGCCACTTCGAATGAGCAGTTCTTC; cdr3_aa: CASSLELATSNEQFF
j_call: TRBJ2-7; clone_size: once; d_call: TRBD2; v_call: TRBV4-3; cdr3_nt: TGCGCCAGCAGCCAAGATGCCATGGGAGGGTCCGGAATCTCCTACGAGCAGTACTTC; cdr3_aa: CASSQDAMGGSGISYEQYF
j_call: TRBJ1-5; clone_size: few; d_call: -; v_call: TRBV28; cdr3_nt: TGTGCCAGCAGTTCCCCGGGTATAGGCCCCGCCGCGCCCCAGCATTTT; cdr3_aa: CASSSPGIGPAAPQHF
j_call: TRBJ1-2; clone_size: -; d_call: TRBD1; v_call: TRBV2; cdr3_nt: TGTGCCAGCAGGGGGACAGGTTATGGCTACACCTTC; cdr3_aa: CASRGTGYGYTF